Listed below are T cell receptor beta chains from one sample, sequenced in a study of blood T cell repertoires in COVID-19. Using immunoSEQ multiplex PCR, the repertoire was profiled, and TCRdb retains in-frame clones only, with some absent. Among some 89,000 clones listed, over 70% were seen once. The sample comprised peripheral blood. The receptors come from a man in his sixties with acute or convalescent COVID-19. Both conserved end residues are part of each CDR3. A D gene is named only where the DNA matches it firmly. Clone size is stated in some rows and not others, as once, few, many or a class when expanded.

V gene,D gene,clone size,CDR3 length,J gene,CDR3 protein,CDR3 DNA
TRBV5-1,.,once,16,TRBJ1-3,CASSLLTGGSGNTIYF,TGCGCCAGCAGCTTACTGACAGGTGGCTCTGGAAACACCATATATTTT
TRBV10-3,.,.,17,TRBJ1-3,CAISDRPGHISGNTIYF,TGTGCCATCAGCGATCGTCCGGGACACATCTCTGGAAACACCATATATTTT
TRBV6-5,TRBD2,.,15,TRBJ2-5,CASRRLAGVGETQYF,TGTGCCAGCAGGCGACTAGCGGGAGTGGGAGAGACCCAGTACTTC
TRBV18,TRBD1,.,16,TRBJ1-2,CASSSGTGGASRGYTF,TGTGCCAGCTCTTCCGGGACAGGGGGCGCCTCGAGGGGCTACACCTTC
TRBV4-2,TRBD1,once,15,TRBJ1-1,CASSQAHQGAGEAFF,TGTGCCAGCAGCCAAGCACACCAGGGGGCAGGTGAAGCTTTCTTT
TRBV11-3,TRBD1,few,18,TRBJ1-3,CASSHPGQGMIAGNTIYF,TGTGCCAGCAGCCATCCGGGACAGGGAATGATAGCTGGAAACACCATATATTTT
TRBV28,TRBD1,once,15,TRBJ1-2,CASSPGDSPFYGYTF,TGTGCCAGCAGTCCGGGGGACAGCCCATTCTATGGCTACACCTTC
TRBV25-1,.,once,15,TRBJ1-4,CASSKRQATNEKLFF,TGTGCCAGCAGTAAAAGACAGGCAACTAATGAAAAACTGTTTTTT
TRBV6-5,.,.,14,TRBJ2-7,CASSYSRDSYEQYF,TGTGCCAGCAGTTACTCTCGGGACTCCTACGAGCAGTACTTC
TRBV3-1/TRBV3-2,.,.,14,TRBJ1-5,CASSLGNPGQPQHF,TGTGCCAGCAGCCTCGGGAACCCCGGACAGCCCCAGCATTTT
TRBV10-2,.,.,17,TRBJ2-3,CASSESGTGEHTDTQYF,TGCGCCAGCAGTGAGTCCGGGACGGGGGAGCATACAGATACGCAGTATTTT
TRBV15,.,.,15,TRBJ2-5,CATSRDLGQQETQYF,TGTGCCACCAGCAGAGATTTAGGACAGCAAGAGACCCAGTACTTC
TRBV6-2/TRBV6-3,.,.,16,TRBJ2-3,CASSYGAESATDTQYF,TGTGCCAGCAGTTACGGGGCAGAATCAGCCACAGATACGCAGTATTTT
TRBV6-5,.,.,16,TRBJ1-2,CASSYRVQGLNYGYTF,TGTGCCAGCAGTTACCGTGTCCAGGGGCTTAACTATGGCTACACCTTC
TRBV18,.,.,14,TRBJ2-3,CASSLGRYTDTQYF,TGTGCCAGCTCCCTGGGCAGGTACACAGATACGCAGTATTTT
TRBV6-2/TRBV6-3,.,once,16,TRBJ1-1,CASSYSGASMNTEAFF,TGTGCCAGCAGTTACTCGGGGGCCAGCATGAACACTGAAGCTTTCTTT
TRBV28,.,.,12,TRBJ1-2,CASSKPPYGYTF,TGTGCCAGCAGTAAGCCTCCCTATGGCTACACCTTC
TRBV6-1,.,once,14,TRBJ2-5,CASSEARAKETQYF,TGTGCCAGCAGTGAAGCGAGAGCGAAAGAGACCCAGTACTTC
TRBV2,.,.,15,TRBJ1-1,CASSAVLLSNTEAFF,TGTGCCAGCAGCGCGGTTCTTCTTTCGAACACTGAAGCTTTCTTT
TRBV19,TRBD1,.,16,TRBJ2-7,CASSIRTGTGAYEQYF,TGTGCCAGTAGTATCCGAACCGGGACAGGGGCATACGAGCAGTACTTC
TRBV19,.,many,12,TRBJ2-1,CASSISYNEQFF,TGTGCCAGTAGTATCTCGTACAATGAGCAGTTCTTC
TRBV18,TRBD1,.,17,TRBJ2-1,CASSPKSRDRVRNEQFF,TGTGCCAGCTCACCGAAAAGCCGGGACAGGGTTCGCAATGAGCAGTTCTTC
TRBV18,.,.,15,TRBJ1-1,CASSPQGQQNTEAFF,TGTGCCAGCTCACCCCAGGGCCAGCAGAACACTGAAGCTTTCTTT
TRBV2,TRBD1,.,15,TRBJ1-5,CASSEHRGGNQPQHF,TGTGCCAGCAGTGAACACAGGGGAGGCAATCAGCCCCAGCATTTT
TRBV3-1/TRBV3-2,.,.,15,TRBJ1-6,CASSQGGRRNSPLHF,TGTGCCAGCAGCCAAGGGGGGCGCAGGAATTCACCCCTCCACTTT
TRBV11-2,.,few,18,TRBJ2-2,CASRSNRIGAPNTGELFF,TGTGCCAGCAGGTCCAATAGGATAGGGGCTCCGAACACCGGGGAGCTGTTTTTT
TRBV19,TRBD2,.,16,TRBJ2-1,CASRTSGISSYNEQFF,TGTGCCAGTAGGACTAGCGGAATAAGCTCCTACAATGAGCAGTTCTTC
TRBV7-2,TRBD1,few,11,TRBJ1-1,CASSFRGRAFF,TGTGCCAGCAGCTTCAGGGGGAGGGCTTTCTTT
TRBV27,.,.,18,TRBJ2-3,CASSTRTGGGSGADTQYF,TGTGCCAGCAGTACCCGGACAGGCGGGGGGTCCGGGGCAGATACGCAGTATTTT
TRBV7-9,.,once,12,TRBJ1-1,CASSQRGIPAFF,TGTGCCAGCAGTCAAAGGGGGATACCAGCTTTCTTT
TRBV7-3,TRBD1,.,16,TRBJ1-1,CASRETAQTGATEAFF,TGTGCCAGCAGGGAAACGGCACAGACAGGGGCCACTGAAGCTTTCTTT
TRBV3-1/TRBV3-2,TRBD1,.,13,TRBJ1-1,CASYGQGGTEAFF,TGTGCCAGCTACGGACAGGGTGGGACTGAAGCTTTCTTT
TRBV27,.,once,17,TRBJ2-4,CASSSLQTALAKNIQYF,TGTGCCAGCAGTTCCCTGCAAACAGCCCTAGCCAAAAACATTCAGTACTTC
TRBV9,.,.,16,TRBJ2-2,CASSVGASEYTGELFF,TGTGCCAGCAGCGTAGGTGCTAGCGAGTACACCGGGGAGCTGTTTTTT
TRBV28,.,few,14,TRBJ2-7,CASAKGAGPYEQYF,TGTGCCAGCGCGAAAGGGGCAGGGCCCTACGAGCAGTACTTC
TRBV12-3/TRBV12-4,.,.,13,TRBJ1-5,CASTTGSNQPQHF,TGTGCCAGCACCACAGGGAGCAATCAGCCCCAGCATTTT
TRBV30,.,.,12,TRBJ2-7,CAWELHSYEQYF,TGTGCCTGGGAGTTACACTCCTACGAGCAGTACTTC
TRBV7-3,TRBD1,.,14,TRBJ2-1,CASSAGQGSGEQFF,TGTGCCAGCAGCGCAGGACAGGGGTCCGGTGAGCAGTTCTTC
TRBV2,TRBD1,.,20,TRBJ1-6,CASSEMGPPGGYSYNSPLHF,TGTGCCAGCAGTGAAATGGGCCCCCCAGGGGGCTACTCCTATAATTCACCCCTCCACTTT
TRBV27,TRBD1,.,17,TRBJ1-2,CASSSLRRGDRNYGYTF,TGTGCCAGCAGTTCCCTCAGACGGGGGGACAGGAACTATGGCTACACCTTC
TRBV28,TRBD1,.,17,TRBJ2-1,CASNWPSMGQGYHEQFF,TGTGCCAGCAATTGGCCATCAATGGGACAGGGGTATCATGAGCAGTTCTTC
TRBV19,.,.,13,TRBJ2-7,CASSIFGDYEQYF,TGTGCCAGTAGTATTTTCGGGGACTACGAGCAGTACTTC
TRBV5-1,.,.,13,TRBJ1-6,CASSLREETPLHF,TGCGCCAGCAGCTTGAGGGAGGAGACACCCCTCCACTTT
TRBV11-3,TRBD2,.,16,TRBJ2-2,CASSLVSGKHTGELFF,TGTGCCAGCAGCTTAGTCAGCGGGAAGCACACCGGGGAGCTGTTTTTT
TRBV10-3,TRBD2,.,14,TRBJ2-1,CAISVLAGGTEQFF,TGTGCCATCAGTGTACTAGCGGGAGGAACTGAGCAGTTCTTC
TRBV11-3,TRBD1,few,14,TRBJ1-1,CASSSRDRVTEAFF,TGTGCCAGCAGCTCGCGGGACAGGGTCACTGAAGCTTTCTTT
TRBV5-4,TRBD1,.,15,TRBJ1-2,CASSLRIGGAYGYTF,TGTGCCAGCAGCTTGAGAATAGGGGGCGCTTATGGCTACACCTTC
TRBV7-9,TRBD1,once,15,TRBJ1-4,CASSRSRQGGEKLFF,TGTGCCAGCAGCCGAAGTCGACAGGGAGGTGAAAAACTGTTTTTT
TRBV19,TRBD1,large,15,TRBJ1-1,CASRKKGQPNTEAFF,TGTGCCAGTAGGAAGAAGGGACAGCCGAACACTGAAGCTTTCTTT
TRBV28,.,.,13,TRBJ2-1,CASSPAPGNEQFF,TGTGCCAGCAGTCCGGCCCCGGGCAATGAGCAGTTCTTC
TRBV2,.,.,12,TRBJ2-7,CASADISYEQYF,TGTGCCAGCGCGGACATCTCCTACGAGCAGTACTTC